This entry is about one T cell receptor beta chain. This record belongs to a study of blood T cell repertoires in COVID-19. Study overall: Some COVID-19 samples were acute and others convalescent; all came from the United States, Italy and Spain. T cells, B-cell-depleted T cells, or PBMCs supplied cDNA or gDNA.

Germline values: CDR1 SGHTA, CDR2 FQGTGA. The CDR3 runs 16 residues. With 4 bases removed from V and 0 bases from J, the gap between germline ends came to 14 bases. Per the original methods: Nucleated cell number was recorded as an estimate derived from reference gene primer amplification. Profiled with immunoSEQ multiplex PCR; TCRdb holds only in-frame clones, not every one. V, J and clone size were drawn from that table, and D and trimming were deduced from the DNA. The sample includes approximately 210,000 clones, more than 65% of them seen just once. Sequenced: peripheral blood. The chain carries TRBV7-3 and TRBJ2-3, with D maybe TRBD1 (6 bases). This receptor was obtained from a woman over 75 with acute or convalescent COVID-19. CDR3 in DNA: TGTGCCAGCAGCTCTGGTGGGACAATTAGCACAGATACGCAGTATTTT. Protein product: CASSSGGTISTDTQYF.